This T cell receptor beta chain was obtained from a study of OX40 agonist ivuxolimab in advanced cancers. This table comes from immunoSEQ multiplex PCR, and its TCRdb copy is limited to in-frame clones, with some not included. The sample has 70,000 to 95,000 clones; around 94% are singletons. The CDR3 is made up of 13 amino acids. Looked up from germline, CDR1 is MNHEY and CDR2 is SMNVEV (reference sequence). V lost 5 bases and J lost 6, with 14 bases in between. The sequence was obtained from an adult with an advanced solid tumor such as melanoma, head and neck, liver or kidney cancer. The chain couples TRBV27 to TRBJ2-7, with D possibly being TRBD2 (6 bases). The sequences come from CD4+ or CD8+ T cells sorted from blood, collected in a trial of the OX40 agonist ivuxolimab. Written as DNA, the CDR3 is TGTGCCAGCAGTAATAGAGCGGGCATCGAGCAGTACTTC. Amino acid sequence: CASSNRAGIEQYF.